A single sample gave rise to the 7 T cell receptor beta chains below, sequenced in a study of CD4 T cells in relation to SARS-CoV-2 and coronaviruses (dated by TCRdb to the early 2020s). Receptors were amplified or captured by the immunoSEQ multiplex PCR assay. TCRdb's version of the immuneACCESS table is confined to in-frame rearrangements and falls short of the full clone set. An unresolved V gene accounts for under half of the shortfall where checked; the remainder is of unknown origin. This sample has 9,000 to 13,000 clones in its table, and approximately 74% of those were observed once. The biggest ten clones account for roughly 18% of the sample. CD4+ T cells from unexposed donors were collected before the COVID-19 pandemic (2011-2018). Following 10 days of culture, the EasySep CD4+ T cell isolation kit was used to isolate CD4+ T cells. For these receptors, no antigen is known. Sequenced sample: CD4+ T cells from PBMCs, cultured in vitro. The receptors originated from a human donor in good health.

This CDR3 reads CASSLTKDRAAEQYF. CDR3 nucleotides: TGTGCCAGCAGCTTAACAAAGGACAGGGCGGCCGAGCAGTACTTC. The chain carries TRBV7-3 and TRBJ2-7; 8 bases line up with TRBD1. Germline values: CDR1 SGHTA, CDR2 FQGTGA. CDR3 length: 15 residues. Trimming removed 0 bases from V and 6 bases from J; junction bases left unmatched: 7.

This clone has just a few counts. The chain uses TRBV30 and TRBJ1-1; unclear D gene. V was pared by 4 bases and J by 4 bases, with 16 bases between. The CDR3 extends over 14 amino acids. From germline, CDR1 is GTSNPN and CDR2 SVGIG (reference sequence). The CDR3 coding sequence is TGTGCCTGGAACCGAATGCGGGTCGGCACTGAAGCTTTCTTT. Amino acid sequence: CAWNRMRVGTEAFF.

The table lists this clone with a count of one. The chain recombines TRBV14 with TRBJ1-4; D unresolved. V was shortened by 1 base and J by 8 bases, with 11 bases between the two germline ends. Looked up from germline, CDR1 is SGHDN and CDR2 is FVKESK. The CDR3 has 14 amino acids. The DNA for the CDR3 is TGTGCCAGCAGCCAAGTAGGAGGGTACGAAAAACTGTTTTTT. Amino acids: CASSQVGGYEKLFF.

The chain combines TRBV2 with TRBJ2-1, with 9 bases matching TRBD2. Germline-derived CDR1 and CDR2 are SNHLY and FYNNEI. V lost 2 bases and J lost 8; bases outside the gene matches: 7. The CDR3 loop spans 15 amino acids. The DNA of the CDR3 is TGTGCCAGCAGTGAACTGCTAGCGGGAAACGATGAGCAGTTCTTC. Its translation: CASSELLAGNDEQFF.

This clone was observed a handful of times. V is TRBV3-1 (or the pseudogene TRBV3-2) and J is TRBJ1-2, with 9 bases matching TRBD1. Per the germline V gene, CDR1 is LGHDT and CDR2 is YNNKEL (reference sequence). V gave up 1 base and J gave up 4 bases; unmatched junction bases: 4. The CDR3 is 15 residues long. This CDR3 is CASSQGLTGGYGYTF. The CDR3 DNA reads TGTGCCAGCAGCCAAGGCTTGACAGGGGGCTATGGCTACACCTTC.

The chain carries TRBV11-2 and TRBJ1-1; TRBD1 agrees at 7 bases. Germline CDR1 is SGHAT and CDR2 is FQNNGV. V trimming: 3 bases; J trimming: 1 base; junction bases outside the gene matches: 11. This CDR3 is built from 17 residues. The CDR3 spells CASSFPGVNRGNTEAFF. CDR3 DNA sequence: TGTGCCAGCAGCTTCCCGGGGGTTAACAGGGGGAACACTGAAGCTTTCTTT.

V and J are TRBV7-2 and TRBJ2-3, with 14 positions matching TRBD2. After removal of 4 bases from V and 4 bases from J, the junction contained 4 bases not matched to a gene. CDR3 length: 16 residues. Germline V gives CDR1 SGHTA, CDR2 FQGNSA. The CDR3 DNA sequence: TGTGCCAGCAGCTCCGGGACTAGCGGGGGTCCAGATACGCAGTATTTT. This encodes CASSSGTSGGPDTQYF.